This T cell receptor beta chain was observed in a study of cytomegalovirus exposure and HLA in healthy donors. Whole-study findings and limits: For most TCR beta V segments, an earlier analysis put the productive rate at about 90% or about 30% of the time. The later analysis indicated that the majority of CMV-associated TCR beta chains appeared HLA-restricted. Highly shared variants forming one cluster were likely a sequencing artifact.

This CDR3 region has 16 residues. The ends lost 0 bases at V and 6 bases at J; junction bases unmatched: 9. Germline loops: CDR1 SQVTM, CDR2 ANQGSEA. In this sample, this clone turned up once. Antigen: not known. Researchers ran the PCR with 60 Vbeta and 13 Jbeta primers. Methods used by the authors: About 10 million shared chains were among the about 80 million unique TCR beta chains that a later analysis counted. TCRdb keeps only in-frame clones here, not all; method: immunoSEQ multiplex PCR. The V and J calls and the clone size are those of that table, but D and trimming were determined from the DNA. Of roughly 200,000 clones listed, more than 60% are singletons.

The clonotype was recovered from a woman aged 60-75 years in good health and CMV-seropositive. The J gene is TRBJ2-7, the V gene TRBV29-1, with 12 nucleotides matching TRBD2. The sequenced material came from PBMCs. The CDR3 is CSVEEVGLAGGVEQYF. DNA for the CDR3: TGCAGCGTTGAAGAAGTTGGTCTAGCGGGGGGGGTCGAGCAGTACTTC.